Listed below are T cell receptor beta chains from one sample, sequenced in a study of naive and memory T cell subsets. One entry per CDR3 protein results from TCRdb running MiXCR on the UMI-ligation and nested PCR reads. Seen here are under 150,000 distinct CDR3 sequences, 15% to 20% observed once, and the top ten hold around 0.14%. The sequencing sample was made of naive CD4+ T cells from blood. These TCRs come from a human donor in good health. Both conserved end residues are part of each CDR3.

J: TRBJ2-7; V: TRBV14; CDR3: CASSLRRPSAVAEQYF
J: TRBJ2-2; V: TRBV10-3; CDR3: CAIRASSGELFF
J: TRBJ2-5; V: TRBV7-7; CDR3: CASSLALPGKGQETQYF
J: TRBJ2-3; V: TRBV29-1; CDR3: CSGSSGSGPDTQYF
J: TRBJ2-3; V: TRBV4-3; CDR3: CASSRLLSAGTSTDTQYF
J: TRBJ2-7; V: TRBV4-3; CDR3: CASSQGGVPLEQYF
J: TRBJ2-1; V: TRBV7-2; CDR3: CASSLGDRSSYNEQFF
J: TRBJ2-1; V: TRBV5-1; CDR3: CASSCDLEQFF
J: TRBJ2-1; V: TRBV2; CDR3: CASSISWNNEQFF
J: TRBJ1-5; V: TRBV6-1; CDR3: CASILDSNQPQHF
J: TRBJ2-1; V: TRBV19; CDR3: CASSRLGTSGRNEQFF
J: TRBJ2-5; V: TRBV15; CDR3: CATSSPLGKETQYF
J: TRBJ1-2; V: TRBV6-5; CDR3: CASSVGQGGYGYTF
J: TRBJ1-6; V: TRBV19; CDR3: CARSINVQGPTPLHF
J: TRBJ2-3; V: TRBV7-2; CDR3: CASSLAGLTDTQYF
J: TRBJ1-5; V: TRBV12-3/TRBV12-4; CDR3: CASSFRGNQPQHF
J: TRBJ2-7; V: TRBV18; CDR3: CASSPPSGQVSYEQYF
J: TRBJ2-7; V: TRBV19; CDR3: CATGTSGRAPYEQYF
J: TRBJ2-3; V: TRBV5-1; CDR3: CASSLAPESTDTQYF
J: TRBJ1-3; V: TRBV5-1; CDR3: CASSSQGPSGNTIYF
J: TRBJ2-5; V: TRBV7-2; CDR3: CASSLVFTGGAQYF
J: TRBJ1-5; V: TRBV20-1; CDR3: CSARGQGKEPQHF
J: TRBJ2-1; V: TRBV9; CDR3: CASSVVAGPSGSNEQFF
J: TRBJ2-7; V: TRBV7-2; CDR3: CASSLVGQGLHEQYF
J: TRBJ2-3; V: TRBV7-8; CDR3: CASSQWGTSGYTDTQYF
J: TRBJ1-3; V: TRBV6-2/TRBV6-3; CDR3: CASTLRVHSGNTIYF
J: TRBJ2-2; V: TRBV15; CDR3: CATSRGGGPNTGELFF
J: TRBJ1-4; V: TRBV12-3/TRBV12-4; CDR3: CASSPAGQGGEKLFF
J: TRBJ2-1; V: TRBV19; CDR3: CASSPLVHNEQFF
J: TRBJ2-2; V: TRBV24-1; CDR3: CATSDSTPGQGEAGELFF
J: TRBJ2-1; V: TRBV6-1; CDR3: CASSEAKEQFF
J: TRBJ2-3; V: TRBV27; CDR3: CASSLVLAEDTQYF
J: TRBJ2-5; V: TRBV28; CDR3: CASSRDRGKTQYF
J: TRBJ2-5; V: TRBV6-6; CDR3: CASSYSMSAGKETQYF
J: TRBJ2-7; V: TRBV27; CDR3: CASSPTPYEQYF
J: TRBJ2-3; V: TRBV20-1; CDR3: CSAISDEDTQYF
J: TRBJ2-6; V: TRBV19; CDR3: CASRGRDRGPSGANVLTF
J: TRBJ2-3; V: TRBV6-5; CDR3: CASSYSILAGQDTQYF
J: TRBJ2-5; V: TRBV20-1; CDR3: CSAKWDIEETQYF
J: TRBJ2-5; V: TRBV29-1; CDR3: CSVESDQETQYF
J: TRBJ1-1; V: TRBV7-6; CDR3: CASSSILQNTEAFF
J: TRBJ2-3; V: TRBV25-1; CDR3: CASSEFGTGTDTQYF
J: TRBJ2-1; V: TRBV5-1; CDR3: CASSLGDSNYNEQFF
J: TRBJ1-6; V: TRBV5-1; CDR3: CASSLGQGNSPFHF
J: TRBJ2-2; V: TRBV3-1; CDR3: CASSWRGELFF
J: TRBJ1-1; V: TRBV18; CDR3: CASSPPGKGLGTEAFF
J: TRBJ2-5; V: TRBV28; CDR3: CASSFVAAGSGETQYF
J: TRBJ2-1; V: TRBV29-1; CDR3: CSVATSGSLNNEQFF
J: TRBJ2-7; V: TRBV12-3/TRBV12-4; CDR3: CASSSYTTYEQYF
J: TRBJ2-5; V: TRBV6-5; CDR3: CASSPSGIQETQYF
J: TRBJ2-7; V: TRBV5-1; CDR3: CASSLAAQSQGNYEQYF
J: TRBJ2-5; V: TRBV29-1; CDR3: CSVEEGRGETQYF